A selection of T cell receptor beta chains follows, all from one sample in a study of HIV-infected patients and healthy controls. TCRdb re-called the 5' RACE reads with MiXCR, one entry per CDR3 protein. This sample carries under 70,000 distinct CDR3 sequences, 15% to 20% of them seen once, and the ten largest clones take approximately 1.5%. The sample taken for sequencing was CD4+ T cells from blood. The source of these receptors is a human donor in good health. Each CDR3 is given with its conserved first and last residue. The D gene is left open where the match is weak. Clone sizes are given selectively: once, few, many, or a class where the clone is expanded.

d_call j_call clone_size cdr3_length v_call cdr3_nt cdr3_aa
- TRBJ1-1 - 14 TRBV27 TGTGCCAGCAGTTTCCGGGGCACCAACACTGAAGCTTTCTTT CASSFRGTNTEAFF
TRBD1 TRBJ2-7 many 14 TRBV6-5 TGTGCCAGCAGTGGGGGACAGGGGGCCGACGAGCAGTACTTC CASSGGQGADEQYF
- TRBJ1-1 - 14 TRBV7-3 TGTGCCAGCAGCTTATCGGCAGGAACAACTGAAGCTTTCTTT CASSLSAGTTEAFF
- TRBJ1-2 many 11 TRBV6-5 TGTGCCAGCAGTGGGAACTATGGCTACACCTTC CASSGNYGYTF
TRBD1 TRBJ2-6 many 19 TRBV12-3/TRBV12-4 TGTGCCAGCAGTTTGTCCCCAGGCAGGGGGTTCTCTGGGGCCAACGTCCTGACTTTC CASSLSPGRGFSGANVLTF
TRBD1 TRBJ2-7 - 15 TRBV12-3/TRBV12-4 TGTGCCAGCAGTGGGGGACAGGGGGCGACCCACGAGCAGTACTTC CASSGGQGATHEQYF
- TRBJ2-1 few 15 TRBV6-5 TGTGCCAGCAGTCCACCACCGCCGGGGCGCAATGAGCAGTTCTTC CASSPPPPGRNEQFF
- TRBJ2-1 few 18 TRBV4-1 TGCGCCAGCAGCCAATCCCTCAGGGACGCGGACTCCTACAATGAGCAGTTCTTC CASSQSLRDADSYNEQFF
- TRBJ2-1 few 15 TRBV20-1 TGCAGTGCTAGAGATCATGAAGCTAGCCGGGCCGAGGAGTTCTTC CSARDHEASRAEEFF
- TRBJ2-5 - 13 TRBV29-1 TGCAGCGCCATGACCGGGGCCGGGGAGACCCAGTACTTC CSAMTGAGETQYF
- TRBJ2-7 many 12 TRBV6-6 TGTGCCAGCAGTTCTCCTGGCTACGAGCAGTACTTC CASSSPGYEQYF
TRBD2 TRBJ2-3 - 15 TRBV20-1 TGCAGTGCTAGAGACACTAGCGGGAGCGGAGATACGCAGTATTTT CSARDTSGSGDTQYF
- TRBJ2-7 - 14 TRBV6-5 TGTGCCAGCAGTCTCGGACCGACCCCGTACGAGCAGTACTTC CASSLGPTPYEQYF
TRBD1 TRBJ2-1 - 14 TRBV5-1 TGCGCCAGCAGATCCGGGACAGGGGTGAATGAGCAGTTCTTC CASRSGTGVNEQFF
- TRBJ2-5 - 13 TRBV7-2 TGTGCCAGCAGCCTTAGCGTCCAAGAGACCCAGTACTTC CASSLSVQETQYF
TRBD1 TRBJ1-4 many 15 TRBV2 TGTGCCAGCAGTCCACAGGGGCAGCAACGGGAAAAACTGTTTTTT CASSPQGQQREKLFF
- TRBJ1-5 many 15 TRBV18 TGTGCCAGCTCACCACAATCCCGGATGGGGTGGCCCCAGCATTTT CASSPQSRMGWPQHF
- TRBJ1-6 - 16 TRBV7-2 TGTGCTAGCAGCTTAGATCCGGGCCCTATTAATTCACCCTTCCACTTT CASSLDPGPINSPFHF
- TRBJ1-2 - 14 TRBV12-3/TRBV12-4 TGTGCCAGCAGTTTCCCGGGGAGGGGAGATGGCTACACCTTC CASSFPGRGDGYTF
- TRBJ2-2 - 11 TRBV18 TGTGCCAGCTCACCGTCCGACCGGCTGTTTTTT CASSPSDRLFF
- TRBJ2-7 many 13 TRBV30 TGTGCCTCCACGACAGGAGCCCGTGGAGAGCAGTACTTC CASTTGARGEQYF
TRBD2 TRBJ2-3 many 15 TRBV7-6 TGTGCCAGCACCGTTAAAGCGGGAGAGGCAGATACGCAGTATTTT CASTVKAGEADTQYF
- TRBJ2-5 - 13 TRBV5-1 TGCGCCAGCAGCTCCGGGACTCGGGAGACCCAGTACTTC CASSSGTRETQYF
TRBD1 TRBJ2-1 few 16 TRBV7-9 TGTGCCAGCAGCTCGGCCGGGACAGGGGTTAACAATGAGCAGTTCTTC CASSSAGTGVNNEQFF
TRBD1 TRBJ1-4 many 15 TRBV9 TGTGCCAGCAGCGCCACCGGGACAGGGATTGAAAAACTGTTTTTT CASSATGTGIEKLFF
TRBD2 TRBJ2-7 - 15 TRBV28 TGTGCCAGCGAAGCCGAGGGACTAGCGGTCTACGAGCAGTACTTC CASEAEGLAVYEQYF
- TRBJ1-1 - 13 TRBV20-1 TGCAGTGCTAGACGAGGGGGGAGCACTGAAGCTTTCTTT CSARRGGSTEAFF
- TRBJ2-5 - 13 TRBV5-1 TGCGCCAGCAGCTTGGACGGCCAGGAGACCCAGTACTTC CASSLDGQETQYF
- TRBJ1-5 many 16 TRBV4-1 TGCGCCAGCAGCCAAGGGCCTTTCCGGGGCAATCAGCCCCAGCATTTT CASSQGPFRGNQPQHF
- TRBJ1-1 many 12 TRBV14 TGTGCCAGCAGCCCCGCGGGAAGCGAAGCTTTCTTT CASSPAGSEAFF
TRBD1 TRBJ1-2 - 16 TRBV3-1 TGTGCCAGCAGCCAAGGGGGGAATAGACAGGGGTTTGGCTACACCTTC CASSQGGNRQGFGYTF
- TRBJ2-4 many 14 TRBV29-1 TGCAGCGTTGTGGGGAAACTAGCCAAAAACATTCAGTACTTC CSVVGKLAKNIQYF
- TRBJ2-1 - 16 TRBV5-4 TGTGCCAGCAGCTTAGGCGGGGGCTCTCGTCCTAATGAGCAGTTCTTC CASSLGGGSRPNEQFF
TRBD1 TRBJ1-3 few 19 TRBV3-1 TGTGCCAGCAGCCAAGATCCACGGCGGGGACAGGGTACTGGAAACACCATATATTTT CASSQDPRRGQGTGNTIYF
- TRBJ2-3 - 15 TRBV2 TGTGCCAGCAGTGAAGGGTGGGGGAACACAGATACGCAGTATTTT CASSEGWGNTDTQYF
- TRBJ2-1 many 14 TRBV2 TGTGCCAGCACCCGCGCCGCCCAAGGGGATGAGCAGTTCTTC CASTRAAQGDEQFF
TRBD1 TRBJ2-7 once 11 TRBV29-1 TGCAGCGGCGGACAGGCCTACGAGCAGTACTTC CSGGQAYEQYF
TRBD2 TRBJ2-7 many 15 TRBV12-3/TRBV12-4 TGTGCCAGCAGTACCGGGACTAGCGGTACCTACGAGCAGTACTTC CASSTGTSGTYEQYF
- TRBJ2-7 few 15 TRBV7-6 TGTGCCAGCAGCTCAAAACGTGGGCAGGTTAACGAGCAGTACTTC CASSSKRGQVNEQYF
TRBD2 TRBJ2-7 many 14 TRBV7-2 TGTGCCAGCAGCTGGGGGACTAGCGGCCACGAGCAGTACTTC CASSWGTSGHEQYF
TRBD1 TRBJ2-5 many 16 TRBV6-2/TRBV6-3 TGTGCCAGCAGCCGACTCCAAGGACAGGGGGACAAGACCCAGTACTTC CASSRLQGQGDKTQYF
- TRBJ2-3 many 15 TRBV5-8 TGTGCCAGCAGCCCGACGGGAAATAGTGCAGATACGCAGTATTTT CASSPTGNSADTQYF
- TRBJ1-2 many 14 TRBV7-3 TGTGCCAGCAGCTTACGGGGATCTAACTATGGCTACACCTTC CASSLRGSNYGYTF
- TRBJ1-5 - 14 TRBV18 TGTGCCAGCTCATTGGCGGATAGCAATCAGCCCCAGCATTTT CASSLADSNQPQHF
TRBD1 TRBJ1-6 many 15 TRBV25-1 TGTGCCAGCAGTGCCAGACAGGGGGGGTATTCACCCCTCCACTTT CASSARQGGYSPLHF
- TRBJ1-1 - 14 TRBV18 TGTGCCAGCTCACCAAGTCACAGGGATCTGGAAGCTTTCTTT CASSPSHRDLEAFF
- TRBJ2-5 - 13 TRBV10-3 TGTGCCTCCCGGGGTAGCGGAAGAGAGACCCAGTACTTC CASRGSGRETQYF
TRBD1 TRBJ1-2 - 15 TRBV5-6 TGTGCCAGCAGCTTGCCCCTTGGACAGGGAGCTGGCTACACCTTC CASSLPLGQGAGYTF
TRBD1 TRBJ1-5 many 15 TRBV12-3/TRBV12-4 TGTGCCAGCAGTTTGAACAGGGGAATCAATCAGCCCCAGCATTTT CASSLNRGINQPQHF
- TRBJ2-5 once 12 TRBV29-1 TGCAGCGTTATCCCCCCGTCTCAGACCCAGTACTTC CSVIPPSQTQYF
- TRBJ2-2 few 15 TRBV12-3/TRBV12-4 TGTGCCAGCAGTTTTTCTGGCCCGAACACCGGGGAGCTGTTTTTT CASSFSGPNTGELFF
- TRBJ2-4 few 15 TRBV19 TGTGCCAGTAGTATTGAGGCGGGCAACAAAAACATTCAGTACTTC CASSIEAGNKNIQYF
- TRBJ2-6 - 17 TRBV6-5 TGTGCCAGCAGTTACTTAACGGCAGGGGCTGGGGCCAACGTCCTGACTTTC CASSYLTAGAGANVLTF
- TRBJ1-1 many 12 TRBV3-1 TGTGCCAGCAGCCAAGAAGGGAATTGGGCTTTCTTT CASSQEGNWAFF
- TRBJ2-3 many 15 TRBV5-4 TGTGCCAGCAGTTCCAGGGCTTTGGGCACAGATACGCAGTATTTT CASSSRALGTDTQYF